This TCR beta chain was obtained from a study of response to subunit inactivated influenza vaccine. Study-wide results and caveats: It was suggested by the authors that few new T cells are recruited by each seasonal influenza vaccination.

V was clipped by 7 bases and J by 8 bases, with 22 bases between them. Germline CDR1 is DFQATT and CDR2 is SNEGSKA (reference sequence). The CDR3 runs to 14 residues. About this clonotype: Its matching antigen is unknown.

From the RT-PCR reads, TCRdb called clonotypes with MiXCR, one entry per CDR3 protein. This table has around 490,000 distinct CDR3 sequences, less than 10% appearing once. This sample comprised PBMCs from blood, obtained less than 30 months after vaccination. The TCR sequence derives from a man between 50 and 69 years old who received an inactivated influenza vaccine. The V gene is TRBV20-1, the J gene TRBJ2-3; D possibly uses TRBD1 or TRBD2 (5 bases each). This CDR3 reads CSGGNGLSMGTQYF. The CDR3 region has the DNA TGCAGTGGGGGGAACGGGTTATCGATGGGTACGCAGTATTTT.